The T cell receptor beta chain described here comes from a study of cytomegalovirus exposure and HLA in healthy donors. Study-level results: The study designated around 150 TCR beta chains cytomegalovirus-associated.

Worth noting for this clone: Antigen: not known.

V was pared by 6 bases and J by 6 bases, with 5 bases of the junction left unmatched. In germline, CDR1 is MNHEY, CDR2 SMNVEV (reference sequence). This CDR3 is built from 13 residues. Measured with immunoSEQ multiplex PCR; TCRdb has only the in-frame clones, and not every one. The data show 150,000 to 200,000 clones, about 81% seen once. The receptor was isolated from a woman in her 30s in good health and CMV-seronegative. This chain connects TRBV27 to TRBJ1-2, with 9 nucleotides matching TRBD1. The specimen was PBMCs. In nucleotides, the CDR3 is TGTGCCAGCAGCCCGACAGGGGGTGATGGCTACACCTTC. Translating it yields CASSPTGGDGYTF.